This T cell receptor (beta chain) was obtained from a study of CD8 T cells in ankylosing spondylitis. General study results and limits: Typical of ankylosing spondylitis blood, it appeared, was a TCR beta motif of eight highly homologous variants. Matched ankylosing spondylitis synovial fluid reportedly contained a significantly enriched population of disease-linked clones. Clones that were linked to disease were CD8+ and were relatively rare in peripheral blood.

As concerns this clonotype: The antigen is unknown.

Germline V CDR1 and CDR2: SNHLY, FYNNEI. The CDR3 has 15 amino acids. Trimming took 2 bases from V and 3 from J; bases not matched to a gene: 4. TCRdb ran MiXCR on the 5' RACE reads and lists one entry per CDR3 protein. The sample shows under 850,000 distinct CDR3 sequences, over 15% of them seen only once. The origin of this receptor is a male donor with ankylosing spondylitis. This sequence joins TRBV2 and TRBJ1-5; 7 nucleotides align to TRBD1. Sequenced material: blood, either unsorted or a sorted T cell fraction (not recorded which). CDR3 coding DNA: TGTGCCAGCAGTGAACCGGGACAGATCAATCAGCCCCAGCATTTT. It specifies CASSEPGQINQPQHF.